These T cell receptor beta chains were read from a single sample in a study of post-analysis software for immune sequencing data. TCRdb redid the calling of the PCR reads with MiXCR, one entry per CDR3 protein. The sample holds 800,000 to 950,000 distinct CDR3 sequences, roughly 50% seen once. Sequencing was done on a sample of blood. These receptors all stem from a girl aged 5-17 years with multiple sclerosis. The CDR3 runs from the conserved cysteine through the conserved F or W. A D gene is named only where the DNA matches it firmly. Only some rows state a clone size, as once, few, many or a class for expanded clones.

J gene	D gene	V gene	clone size	CDR3 DNA	CDR3 protein
TRBJ2-7	NA	TRBV20-1	few	TGCAGTGCAAAGTTCGGGGGTGTGGGCGAGCAGTACTTC	CSAKFGGVGEQYF
TRBJ1-2	NA	TRBV10-3	NA	TGTGCCATCAGTGAACTAGGGGTTAACTATGGCTACACCTTC	CAISELGVNYGYTF
TRBJ2-7	NA	TRBV7-2	NA	TGTGCCAGCAGCTTAGAAGGGAATATCCCAGCCTACGAGCAGTACTTC	CASSLEGNIPAYEQYF
TRBJ2-1	NA	TRBV4-1	NA	TGCGCCAGCAGCCAACCTCACAGGGAGTACAATGAGCAGTTCTTC	CASSQPHREYNEQFF
TRBJ2-3	TRBD2	TRBV5-1	NA	TGCGCCAGCAGCTTGATGAAAGCGGGAGGAAGCACAGATACGCAGTATTTT	CASSLMKAGGSTDTQYF
TRBJ2-5	NA	TRBV12-3/TRBV12-4	NA	TGTGCCAGCAGTCTCGGGCCGGAGACCCAGTACTTC	CASSLGPETQYF
TRBJ2-7	NA	TRBV7-2	NA	TGTGCCAGCAGCCGACGAGAGGGGGTCTACGAGCAGTACTTC	CASSRREGVYEQYF
TRBJ2-1	TRBD2	TRBV10-3	few	TGTGCCATCAGTGCCGGACTAGCGGGAGGGCAAGGGTCCCACAATGAGCAGTTCTTC	CAISAGLAGGQGSHNEQFF
TRBJ2-7	NA	TRBV5-1	NA	TGCGCCAGCAGCTCGAGCCGGACCAACGAGCAGTACTTC	CASSSSRTNEQYF
TRBJ2-3	NA	TRBV10-1	NA	TGCGCCAGCAGTGATAACGGGGGCCCCGATACGCAGTATTTT	CASSDNGGPDTQYF
TRBJ1-1	NA	TRBV29-1	NA	TGCAGCGTCGCTCGCCGGGAATACACTGAAGCTTTCTTT	CSVARREYTEAFF
TRBJ2-1	TRBD2	TRBV7-3	NA	TGTGCCAGCAGTTGGACTAGCGGGCCTTCCTACAATGAGCAGTTCTTC	CASSWTSGPSYNEQFF
TRBJ2-5	TRBD2	TRBV5-1	NA	TGCGCCAGCAGCGTTAGCGGGGAACCTCGAGAGACCCAGTACTTC	CASSVSGEPRETQYF
TRBJ1-1	NA	TRBV20-1	NA	TGCAGTGCTAGAGAAGGGGGGGTCGGTGAAGCTTTCTTT	CSAREGGVGEAFF
TRBJ1-2	NA	TRBV11-1	once	TGTGCCAGCAGCTCTCATCTCGATGGCTACACCTTC	CASSSHLDGYTF